Shown below are 22 T cell receptor beta chains from a single sample sequenced in a study of shared clonotypes between healthy human individuals (dated by TCRdb to 2020 to 2021). CD8 naive samples were CD45RO-negative cells positively selected for CCR7, giving a CD45RA+CCR7+ population that excluded TemRA cells. The library was prepared using the immunoSEQ multiplex PCR assay. The table was pulled from immuneACCESS by TCRdb, which kept in-frame rearrangements only. Such tables lose some clones; where checked, under half of the loss comes from unresolved V genes, and the rest has no known cause. The sample table lists under 700,000 clones, approximately 95% of them with a count of one. The ten largest clones represent around 0.11% of the sample. The sequenced sample consisted of naive CD8+ T cells sorted from blood. The sample's cell subset or site, from its label and the paper: CD45RA+CCR7+. The receptors shown here come from a woman aged 30 to 39 in good health.

This clone appeared once. V usage is TRBV11-2 and J usage is TRBJ2-1; D may be TRBD2 (5 bases). CDR1 SGHAT and CDR2 FQNNGV come from the germline V gene. The CDR3 length is 14 residues. Trimming took 4 bases from V and 6 from J, leaving 13 bases between them. The CDR3 nucleotides are TGTGCCAGCAGCTCGGAAACTAGAGTCAATGAGCAGTTCTTC. It specifies CASSSETRVNEQFF.

V gene TRBV6-5 combines with J gene TRBJ2-7; 9 positions agree with TRBD1. Germline V gene data show CDR1 as MNHEY and CDR2 as SVGAGI. This CDR3 is 16 amino acids long. Unmatched junction bases numbered 10, after V lost 0 bases and J lost 7 bases. CDR3 loop: CASSYSMDRGNREQYF. CDR3 bases: TGTGCCAGCAGTTACTCGATGGACAGGGGAAATCGGGAGCAGTACTTC.

This rearrangement joins TRBV5-1 to TRBJ2-7; no clear D gene. The CDR3 is 13 amino acids. Germline CDR1 SGHRS, CDR2 YFSETQ. Trimming left V 5 bases short and J 4 bases short, with 13 bases between. CDR3: CASRQPARYEQYF. The CDR3 DNA sequence: TGCGCCAGCAGACAACCCGCAAGATACGAGCAGTACTTC. The full variable domain, rest sourced from reference TRBV5-1 and TRBJ2-7, is KAGVTQTPRYLIKTRGQQVTLSCSPISGHRSVSWYQQTPGQGLQFLFEYFSETQRNKGNFPGRFSGRQFSNSRSEMNVSTLELGDSALYLCASRQPARYEQYFGPGTRLTVT.

V gene TRBV7-3 combines with J gene TRBJ1-2; 10 nucleotides align to TRBD1. The junction had 10 bases not matched to a gene; V was cut back by 5 bases and J by 7 bases. The germline V gene has CDR1 SGHTA and CDR2 FQGTGA. The CDR3 runs to 15 residues. CDR3 sequence: CASSQPGDRGRGYTF. The CDR3 nucleotides read TGTGCCAGCAGCCAACCTGGGGACAGGGGACGTGGCTACACCTTC.

The chain couples TRBV11-3 to TRBJ1-1; D remains unclear. There are 12 residues in the CDR3. Germline CDR1 and CDR2: SGHNT and YENEEA. V lost 1 base to trimming and J lost 6 bases, with 6 bases between them. The CDR3 spells CASSLARAEAFF. CDR3 coding DNA: TGTGCCAGCAGCTTAGCCCGGGCTGAAGCTTTCTTT.

The chain joins TRBV27 to TRBJ2-7, with a weak D call TRBD1 (6 bases). Germline lookup yields CDR1 MNHEY and CDR2 SMNVEV (reference sequence). The CDR3 loop spans 13 amino acids. Trimming took 6 bases from V and 1 from J, leaving 10 bases between them. DNA for the CDR3: TGTGCCAGCAGCGAGACAGGATCCTACGAGCAGTACTTC. Its translation: CASSETGSYEQYF.

This rearrangement joins TRBV5-8 to TRBJ1-2; the match to TRBD1 covers 9 bases. CDR1 is SGHTS and CDR2 is YDEGEE in the germline V gene. V shed 0 bases, J shed 5 bases, and the junction held 8 bases outside the gene matches. This CDR3 comprises 16 residues. The chain's CDR3 is CASSLAEDRGSYGYTF. CDR3 coding DNA: TGTGCCAGCAGCTTGGCCGAGGACAGGGGAAGTTATGGCTACACCTTC.

This clone came up a few times. The chain uses TRBV2 and TRBJ1-2; D remains unclear. Trimming left V 2 bases short and J 11 bases short, with 6 bases between. CDR1 and CDR2 from the germline V gene are SNHLY and FYNNEI. This CDR3 has 10 amino acids. CDR3 nucleotide sequence: TGTGCCAGCAGTGAATCGGCTTACACCTTC. This translates into CASSESAYTF.

V gene TRBV4-2 combines with J gene TRBJ2-7; tentatively, D is TRBD2 (7 bases). Per the germline V gene, CDR1 is LGHNA and CDR2 is YNFKEQ. The germline V and J ends were trimmed by 4 bases and 5 bases, with 9 bases remaining between them. The CDR3 is 12 residues long. DNA of the CDR3: TGTGCCAGCAGCCCGGGGGGCAACGAGCAGTACTTC. It specifies CASSPGGNEQYF.

This clone was seen just once. The J gene is TRBJ1-2, the V gene TRBV10-2, with 10 nucleotides matching TRBD1. From germline, CDR1 is WSHSY and CDR2 SAAADI. CDR3 size: 13 residues. V lost 7 bases, J lost 5 bases, and 4 bases stayed unmatched. In nucleotides, the CDR3 is TGCGCCAGCACCGGACAGGGGGGATATGGCTACACCTTC. Its protein product is CASTGQGGYGYTF.

Concerning this clone: This same CDR3 is encoded by further DNA sequences in the sample. The rearrangement links TRBV27 to TRBJ1-1, with 7 bases aligning to TRBD1. J lost 4 bases, V lost 7 bases, and 3 bases had no gene match. The CDR3 is made up of 12 amino acids. Germline CDR1 and CDR2: MNHEY and SMNVEV (reference sequence). DNA for the CDR3: TGTGCCAGCACCTCAGGGGGCACTGAAGCTTTCTTT. Translated: CASTSGGTEAFF.

This clone was detected a few times. The chain carries TRBV19 and TRBJ1-1, with unresolved D. V was shortened by 2 bases and J by 1 base, with 11 bases between the two germline ends. There are 15 residues in the CDR3. From germline, CDR1 is LNHDA and CDR2 SQIVND (reference sequence). The CDR3 sequence is CASSISPTENTEAFF. Here the CDR3 DNA reads TGTGCCAGTAGTATAAGCCCTACAGAGAACACTGAAGCTTTCTTT.

V usage is TRBV6-1 and J usage is TRBJ1-4; TRBD1 agrees at 9 bases. V shed 8 bases and J 8 bases; nucleotides not matched to a gene: 3. CDR3 length: 12 residues. CDR1 and CDR2 (germline): MNHNS, SASEGT. The DNA for the CDR3 is TGTGCCAGCCGACAGGGGGAAGAAAAACTGTTTTTT. Its protein is CASRQGEEKLFF.

Regarding this clone: Other DNA sequences from this sample encode an identical CDR3 as well. CDR3 amino acids: CASSLDRGYEQYF. CDR3 sequence (DNA): TGTGCCAGCAGCTTAGACAGGGGTTACGAGCAGTACTTC. The chain combines TRBV7-9 with TRBJ2-7, with 7 positions matching TRBD1. The CDR3 extends over 13 amino acids. Germline V gene lookup returns CDR1 SEHNR and CDR2 FQNEAQ (reference sequence). V lost 1 base, J lost 4 bases, and 1 base stayed unmatched.

This chain joins TRBV5-4 and TRBJ2-7, with TRBD1 as a possible D gene (6 bases). Deletions cut 0 bases from V and 6 bases from J, with 10 bases between. Germline V CDR1 and CDR2: SGHNT, YYREEE (reference sequence). This CDR3 is built from 13 residues. CDR3 sequence (DNA): TGTGCCAGCAGCTTGGGGACAGTAGCCGAGCAGTACTTC. Translation gives CASSLGTVAEQYF. The complete variable domain, with remaining parts taken from reference TRBV5-4 and TRBJ2-7, reads ETGVTQSPTHLIKTRGQQVTLRCSSQSGHNTVSWYQQALGQGPQFIFQYYREEENGRGNFPPRFSGLQFPNYSSELNVNALELDDSALYLCASSLGTVAEQYFGPGTRLTVT.

The genes are TRBV7-2 and TRBJ2-1, with 8 bases that match TRBD1. CDR1 SGHTA and CDR2 FQGNSA come from the germline V gene. The CDR3 spans 17 residues. Germline trimming cut 1 base from V and 3 bases from J; bases unmatched to any gene: 8. This CDR3 reads CASSLVVAGTGYNEQFF. The CDR3 nucleotides are TGTGCCAGCAGCTTAGTAGTGGCCGGGACAGGCTACAATGAGCAGTTCTTC. The variable domain in full, with the rest retrieved from reference TRBV7-2 and TRBJ2-1, is GAGVSQSPSNKVTEKGKDVELRCDPISGHTALYWYRQSLGQGLEFLIYFQGNSAPDKSGLPSDRFSAERTGGSVSTLTIQRTQQEDSAVYLCASSLVVAGTGYNEQFFGPGTRLTVL.

This clone appeared a single time. This chain connects TRBV6-1 to TRBJ1-5, with D perhaps matching TRBD1 (6 bases). Germline V lookup: CDR1 MNHNS, CDR2 SASEGT. Trimming shortened V by 3 bases and J by 5 bases, and 11 bases separated the two germline ends. This CDR3 region has 14 residues. CDR3 sequence (DNA): TGTGCCAGCAGTGATTGGGCAGGGGATCAGCCCCAGCATTTT. This gives the protein CASSDWAGDQPQHF.

The gene calls are TRBV27 and TRBJ2-7, with TRBD2 matching 7 bases. Trimming at V came to 5 bases and at J to 5 bases, leaving 9 bases not matched to a gene. Germline V gives CDR1 MNHEY, CDR2 SMNVEV (reference sequence). This CDR3 is built from 14 residues. The CDR3 DNA follows: TGTGCCAGCAGTGTAGCGGGCATACCCCACGAGCAGTACTTC. It encodes CASSVAGIPHEQYF.

This clone was seen just once. The chain has TRBV25-1 and TRBJ2-7; D remains unclear. The CDR3 contains 12 residues. Looked up from germline, CDR1 is MGHDK and CDR2 is SYGVNS. Deletions cut 6 bases from V and 4 bases from J, with 10 bases between. CDR3: CASRGEGYEQYF. In DNA form, the CDR3 reads TGTGCCAGCAGAGGAGAAGGTTACGAGCAGTACTTC.

The rearrangement uses TRBV5-1 and TRBJ2-7; unclear D gene. Between the trimmed V and J ends, which lost 0 bases and 6 bases, there was a span of 13 bases. This CDR3 contains 14 residues. The germline gives CDR1 SGHRS, CDR2 YFSETQ. In DNA form, the CDR3 reads TGCGCCAGCAGCTTGGTGGTGGCGAGCTCCGAGCAGTACTTC. Amino acids: CASSLVVASSEQYF.

This clone has only one observation. The V and J genes are TRBV27 and TRBJ2-7; D assignment may be TRBD1 or TRBD2 (6 bases each). This CDR3 is 14 amino acids long. V lost 2 bases, J lost 5 bases, and 13 bases lay in between. In germline, CDR1 is MNHEY, CDR2 SMNVEV (reference sequence). CDR3 protein: CASSLRGLGDEQYF. Here the CDR3 DNA reads TGTGCCAGCAGTTTACGGGGGCTGGGCGACGAGCAGTACTTC.

The rearrangement links TRBV28 to TRBJ1-2; 8 bases fit TRBD1. With 7 bases clipped from V and 8 bases from J, the junction kept 9 bases outside the gene matches. The germline V gene has CDR1 MDHEN and CDR2 SYDVKM. CDR3 length: 13 amino acids. The CDR3 spells CASNSWTGRGYTF. The CDR3 nucleotides are TGTGCCAGCAATTCGTGGACAGGGAGAGGCTACACCTTC.